These 19 T cell receptor beta chains share one sample of origin, sequenced in a study of T cell responses to AZD1222 COVID-19 vaccine. Data came from immunoSEQ multiplex PCR; TCRdb stores just in-frame clones and leaves some out. The table lists 150,000 or so clones, 70% to 90% of them singletons. This specimen consisted of peripheral blood, obtained after recovery from COVID-19. These TCRs come from an adult who had recovered from COVID-19.

The CDR3 coding sequence is TGTGCCAGCAGTTCCTTTTTCTCTGGGCGCAATCAGCCCCAGCATTTT. Its protein is CASSSFFSGRNQPQHF. The chain carries TRBV27 and TRBJ1-5, with D unresolved. The germline V gene has CDR1 MNHEY and CDR2 SMNVEV (reference sequence). V dropped 4 bases and J dropped 2 bases, with 15 bases sitting between them. This CDR3 has 16 residues.

The CDR3 coding sequence is TGCGCCAGCAGCCCCGGGCCAGGGCTGAACACTGAAGCTTTCTTT. Translated: CASSPGPGLNTEAFF. This chain joins TRBV5-1 and TRBJ1-1; D perhaps matches TRBD1 (5 bases). The CDR3 has 15 amino acids. Germline V gene sequence: CDR1 SGHRS, CDR2 YFSETQ. V was clipped by 4 bases and J by 0 bases, with 13 bases between them.

V is TRBV7-8 and J is TRBJ2-7, with D possibly matching TRBD2 (6 bases). This CDR3 region has 13 residues. Trimming left V 1 base short and J 4 bases short, with 8 bases between. In germline, CDR1 is SGHVS, CDR2 FQNEAQ. The CDR3 DNA is TGTGCCAGCAGCTTAGGGGGGAGGTACGAGCAGTACTTC. As protein: CASSLGGRYEQYF.

The chain recombines TRBV10-3 with TRBJ2-7; 12 bases map to TRBD2. This CDR3 contains 15 residues. CDR1 is ENHRY and CDR2 is SYGVKD in the germline V gene. The trim removed 2 bases at V and 5 bases at J, leaving 4 bases unmatched. The CDR3 sequence is CAISEGLAGSDEQYF. CDR3 DNA: TGTGCCATCAGTGAGGGACTAGCGGGATCTGACGAGCAGTACTTC.

The V and J genes are TRBV11-3 and TRBJ2-3; D is uncertain. The V end was cut by 2 bases, the J end by 1 base, with 7 bases between. CDR1 is SGHNT and CDR2 is YENEEA in the germline V gene. This CDR3 has 14 residues. Here the CDR3 DNA reads TGTGCCAGCAGCTTATCAACCGGCACAGATACGCAGTATTTT. Translating it yields CASSLSTGTDTQYF.

This sequence joins TRBV7-2 and TRBJ2-5, with TRBD1 identical over 7 bases. V lost 3 bases, J lost 2 bases, and 12 bases stayed unmatched. CDR3 length equals 17 residues. CDR1 and CDR2 (germline): SGHTA, FQGNSA. This CDR3 is CASSFTPGQRTQETQYF. CDR3 coding DNA: TGTGCCAGCAGCTTCACACCGGGACAGCGAACGCAAGAGACCCAGTACTTC.

CDR3 bases: TGTGCCACCAGTGATCCTGCGGCAGGGCACAATGAGCAGTTCTTC. This gives the protein CATSDPAAGHNEQFF. The rearrangement joins TRBV24-1 to TRBJ2-1; D is possibly TRBD1 (5 bases). Per germline, CDR1 KGHDR and CDR2 SFDVKD. The ends were cut back, 3 bases at V and 5 bases at J, with 13 bases in the middle. CDR3 length: 15 amino acids.

This clone has more than one count but fewer than ten. The rearrangement uses TRBV19 and TRBJ1-2, with TRBD1 matching 8 bases. The CDR3 consists of 14 residues. V lost 6 bases to trimming and J lost 4 bases; unmatched junction nucleotides: 7. Germline V gene sequence: CDR1 LNHDA, CDR2 SQIVND (reference sequence). The CDR3 spells CASRRTGMTYGYTF. CDR3 DNA sequence: TGTGCCAGTAGACGGACAGGGATGACCTATGGCTACACCTTC.

The rearrangement uses TRBV12-5 and TRBJ2-7, with D unclear. The germline V gene encodes CDR1 LGHNT and CDR2 FRNRAP. V lost 3 bases, J lost 6 bases, and 12 bases lay in between. The CDR3 is made up of 13 amino acids. The CDR3 nucleotides read TGTGCTAGTGGTTTCGGAGACGACCGCGAGCAGTACTTC. Its translation: CASGFGDDREQYF. Complete variable domain (other parts from reference TRBV12-5 and TRBJ2-7): DARVTQTPRHKVTEMGQEVTMRCQPILGHNTVFWYRQTMMQGLELLAYFRNRAPLDDSGMPKDRFSAEMPDATLATLKIQPSEPRDSAVYFCASGFGDDREQYFGPGTRLTVT.

This clone was seen just once. The rearrangement uses TRBV7-2 and TRBJ2-5; 8 bases are shared with TRBD2. After removal of 5 bases from V and 2 bases from J, the junction contained 1 base not matched to a gene. Germline CDR1 and CDR2: SGHTA and FQGNSA. This CDR3 region has 13 residues. CDR3 loop: CASSRGGQETQYF. In nucleotides, the CDR3 is TGTGCCAGCAGCCGGGGGGGTCAAGAGACCCAGTACTTC. Full variable domain (outside the CDR3, taken from reference TRBV7-2 and TRBJ2-5): GAGVSQSPSNKVTEKGKDVELRCDPISGHTALYWYRQSLGQGLEFLIYFQGNSAPDKSGLPSDRFSAERTGGSVSTLTIQRTQQEDSAVYLCASSRGGQETQYFGPGTRLLVL.

V gene TRBV19 combines with J gene TRBJ1-2, with 8 nucleotides matching TRBD1. The CDR3 runs to 13 residues. V was pared by 6 bases and J by 8 bases, with 8 bases of the junction left unmatched. Germline V gene lookup returns CDR1 LNHDA and CDR2 SQIVND (reference sequence). The CDR3 sequence is CASRLRQGQGYTF. The CDR3, as DNA: TGTGCCAGTAGGCTGAGACAGGGGCAAGGCTACACCTTC.

The chain employs TRBV11-3 and TRBJ2-6; D uncertain. The CDR3 is 18 residues long. Between the trimmed V and J ends, which lost 4 bases and 4 bases, there was a span of 20 bases. Germline V gene sequence: CDR1 SGHNT, CDR2 YENEEA. For the CDR3, the DNA is TGTGCCAGCAGCTCTACCGATAGGACGGCCCCCGGGGCCAACGTCCTGACTTTC. It specifies CASSSTDRTAPGANVLTF.

The CDR3 spells CASSVGQIETGELFF. The CDR3 nucleotides read TGTGCCAGCAGCGTAGGACAGATCGAAACCGGGGAGCTGTTTTTT. V and J are TRBV9 and TRBJ2-2; a weak D match, TRBD1 (5 bases). There are 15 residues in the CDR3. Per germline, CDR1 SGDLS and CDR2 YYNGEE. Trimming stripped 0 bases from V and 5 bases from J, with 11 bases between.

The chain links TRBV27 to TRBJ1-3; no clear D. V was shortened by 2 bases and J by 2 bases, with 10 bases between the two germline ends. CDR1 and CDR2 (germline): MNHEY, SMNVEV (reference sequence). The CDR3 consists of 15 residues. The CDR3 region has the DNA TGTGCCAGCAGTTTAGGGAAAGCGCCTGGAAACACCATATATTTT. Its protein is CASSLGKAPGNTIYF.

The chain uses TRBV5-1 and TRBJ2-5, with 7 nucleotides matching TRBD1. The germline V gene encodes CDR1 SGHRS and CDR2 YFSETQ. The CDR3 is 15 residues long. After removal of 3 bases from V and 2 bases from J, the junction contained 7 bases not matched to a gene. Here the CDR3 reads CASSWGLQGQETQYF. CDR3 in DNA: TGCGCCAGCAGCTGGGGCCTACAGGGGCAAGAGACCCAGTACTTC.

This chain uses TRBV5-6 with TRBJ1-6, with unresolved D. The germline CDR1 and CDR2 sequences are SGHDT and YYEEEE. This CDR3 spans 18 amino acids. V was pared by 3 bases and J by 1 base, with 17 bases between. CDR3 sequence: CASSSAGIARSYNSPLHF. In DNA form, the CDR3 reads TGTGCCAGCAGCTCGGCGGGTATAGCTCGATCCTATAATTCACCCCTCCACTTT.

The CDR3: CASLTQGGVETQYF. The CDR3 DNA follows: TGTGCCAGCTTAACCCAGGGGGGGGTAGAGACCCAGTACTTC. The chain uses TRBV5-4 and TRBJ2-5; the D call may be TRBD1 or TRBD2 (7 bases each). The CDR3 sequence is 14 residues long. Germline values: CDR1 SGHNT, CDR2 YYREEE (reference sequence). V lost 7 bases, J lost 4 bases, and 17 bases lay in between.

The chain has TRBV29-1 and TRBJ1-1, with 7 positions matching TRBD1. J lost 1 base, V lost 6 bases, and 5 bases had no gene match. The CDR3 consists of 13 residues. Germline CDR1 is SQVTM and CDR2 is ANQGSEA. As DNA, the CDR3 is TGCAGCGTGTACACAGGGGCGAACACTGAAGCTTTCTTT. Translating it yields CSVYTGANTEAFF.

This chain joins TRBV7-2 and TRBJ2-7; TRBD2 agrees at 7 bases. Per germline, CDR1 SGHTA and CDR2 FQGNSA. With 3 bases clipped from V and 1 base from J, the junction kept 9 bases outside the gene matches. The CDR3 spans 16 residues. CDR3: CASSFVGSGPSYEQYF. The CDR3 DNA reads TGTGCCAGCAGCTTTGTGGGTAGCGGGCCATCCTACGAGCAGTACTTC.